This T cell receptor beta chain was obtained from a study of Ad26.COV2.S vaccination and SARS-CoV-2 variants. Study details: In the study, Ad26.COV2.S was injected intramuscularly once, or twice 56 days apart.

CDR1 and CDR2 from the germline V gene are KGHSH and LQKENI. The CDR3 covers 14 residues. Trimming pared 2 bases from V and 2 bases from J, leaving 10 bases between. Sequencing was performed with immunoSEQ multiplex PCR; in TCRdb, only in-frame clones are kept and a portion is missing. The table lists roughly 680,000 clones, about 89% of them singletons, with 1.5% in the top ten. Treatment specified: about 20 received Ad26.COV2.S at low or high dose, single or two shots; 5 received placebo; per-sample allocation not given. Day 63 following the first vaccine or placebo injection was when the samples were taken.

The TCR sequence derives from a person aged 18-65 years who received the Ad26.COV2.S COVID-19 vaccine or a placebo. This sample comprised peripheral blood, obtained in a trial of Ad26.COV2.S vaccine versus placebo. This chain joins TRBV18 and TRBJ2-7; D is unresolved. CDR3 protein: CASSPDELAYEQYF. CDR3 sequence (DNA): TGTGCCAGCTCACCAGACGAGCTGGCCTACGAGCAGTACTTC.